These 17 T cell receptor beta chains originate from one sample sequenced in a study of shared clonotypes between healthy human individuals. Profiling relied on immunoSEQ multiplex PCR, and the TCRdb table lists in-frame clones only, not all of them. The sample yields hundreds of thousands of clones, about 70% seen once. Sequenced material: memory CD4+ T cells sorted from blood. Subset given: CD45RA-negative fraction. These receptors were obtained from a young man in good health.

This chain connects TRBV5-6 to TRBJ1-2; D may be TRBD1 (5 bases). CDR3 length: 13 amino acids. With 7 bases removed from V and 8 bases from J, the gap between germline ends came to 18 bases. Per the germline V gene, CDR1 is SGHDT and CDR2 is YYEEEE. The CDR3 DNA sequence: TGTGCCAGCGCTCCGCGCGGGGGACGGGGCTACACCTTC. Translation gives CASAPRGGRGYTF.

The V call is TRBV7-3, the J call TRBJ2-7, with a weak D call TRBD1 (5 bases). The CDR3 runs to 14 residues. CDR1 and CDR2 from the germline V gene are SGHTA and FQGTGA. The V end was cut by 4 bases, the J end by 0 bases, with 10 bases between. The CDR3 here is CASSSQGSSYEQYF. The CDR3 coding sequence is TGTGCCAGCAGCTCCCAGGGAAGCTCCTACGAGCAGTACTTC.

With regard to this clone: The same CDR3 is also encoded by other DNA sequences in this sample. This sequence joins TRBV18 and TRBJ2-7, with 12 bases aligning to TRBD2. The ends lost 3 bases at V and 3 bases at J; junction bases unmatched: 3. Germline V gene data show CDR1 as KGHSH and CDR2 as LQKENI. The CDR3 sequence is 15 residues long. CDR3 in amino acids: CASSPGLAGSYEQYF. As DNA, the CDR3 is TGTGCCAGCTCACCCGGACTAGCGGGAAGCTACGAGCAGTACTTC.

The table lists this clone with a few counts. The rearrangement uses TRBV10-2 and TRBJ2-7; TRBD1 agrees at 10 bases. In germline, CDR1 is WSHSY, CDR2 SAAADI. V was pared by 3 bases and J by 5 bases, with 10 bases of the junction left unmatched. CDR3 length: 16 residues. The chain's CDR3 is CASSDYGRTGGNEQYF. The CDR3 region has the DNA TGCGCCAGCAGTGACTACGGCAGGACAGGGGGGAACGAGCAGTACTTC.

J is TRBJ2-7 and V is TRBV5-1, with TRBD2 matching 12 bases. This CDR3 region has 16 residues. Losses at the gene ends were 3 bases for V and 0 bases for J; bases not matched to a gene: 4. The germline gives CDR1 SGHRS, CDR2 YFSETQ. The CDR3 spells CASSWTSGIDSYEQYF. In DNA, the CDR3 is TGCGCCAGCAGCTGGACTAGCGGGATTGACTCCTACGAGCAGTACTTC.

This chain uses TRBV18 with TRBJ2-3; 10 bases map to TRBD2. The germline CDR1 and CDR2 sequences are KGHSH and LQKENI. The CDR3 is 18 amino acids. Unmatched junction bases numbered 13, after V lost 3 bases and J lost 4 bases. This CDR3 is CASSPFLIASGSSDTQYF. The DNA for the CDR3 is TGTGCCAGCTCACCCTTCTTGATTGCTAGCGGGAGTTCAGATACGCAGTATTTT.

The chain employs TRBV6-1 and TRBJ2-7; perhaps D is TRBD1 or TRBD2 (6 bases each). Per germline, CDR1 MNHNS and CDR2 SASEGT. There are 13 residues in the CDR3. V was pared by 1 base and J by 5 bases, with 9 bases between. CDR3 coding DNA: TGTGCCAGCAGTGAAGAGGAGGGGGACGAGCAGTACTTC. This sequence encodes CASSEEEGDEQYF.

The J gene is TRBJ1-4, the V gene TRBV6-5; D perhaps matches TRBD1 (5 bases). Trimming left V 5 bases short and J 6 bases short, with 16 bases between. Germline CDR1 MNHEY, CDR2 SVGAGI. This CDR3 region has 15 residues. The CDR3 coding sequence is TGTGCCAGCAGTGCACCCCGGGGGGGGGATGAAAAACTGTTTTTT. Translation gives CASSAPRGGDEKLFF.

The CDR3 here is CASSLTGLSYNEQFF. In DNA form, the CDR3 reads TGTGCCAGCAGCTTGACGGGTTTATCCTACAATGAGCAGTTCTTC. The chain carries TRBV5-5 and TRBJ2-1; D unresolved. Trimming stripped 1 base from V and 1 base from J, with 9 bases between. There are 15 residues in the CDR3. The germline gives CDR1 SGHKS, CDR2 YYEKEE (reference sequence). Combining the CDR3 with reference TRBV5-5 and TRBJ2-1 gives the whole variable domain DAGVTQSPTHLIKTRGQQVTLRCSPISGHKSVSWYQQVLGQGPQFIFQYYEKEERGRGNFPDRFSARQFPNYSSELNVNALLLGDSALYLCASSLTGLSYNEQFFGPGTRLTVL.

The rearrangement links TRBV9 to TRBJ1-3; D is possibly TRBD1 (5 bases). Trimming stripped 0 bases from V and 0 bases from J, with 10 bases between. In germline, CDR1 is SGDLS, CDR2 YYNGEE. CDR3 length: 16 residues. The CDR3 DNA reads as TGTGCCAGCAGCGTAGGAGGGGCCCTCTCTGGAAACACCATATATTTT. It codes for CASSVGGALSGNTIYF.

The chain combines TRBV18 with TRBJ2-1; 7 bases agree with TRBD2. The CDR3 is made up of 15 amino acids. The J segment lost 3 bases and the V segment lost 6 bases, leaving 8 bases of the junction unmatched. Germline V CDR1 and CDR2: KGHSH, LQKENI. This CDR3 is CASSQSGTGYNEQFF. The CDR3 bases are TGTGCCAGCTCTCAAAGCGGGACCGGCTACAATGAGCAGTTCTTC.

The genes are TRBV19 and TRBJ2-5; 7 bases align to TRBD2. The CDR3 covers 13 residues. After removal of 8 bases from V and 2 bases from J, the junction contained 5 bases not matched to a gene. Germline values: CDR1 LNHDA, CDR2 SQIVND (reference sequence). CDR3 region: CASATSAQETQYF. CDR3 nucleotides: TGTGCCAGTGCTACTAGCGCGCAAGAGACCCAGTACTTC.

A note on this clone: A much bigger clone sits one base away, suggesting this may be a read error. This chain uses TRBV6-1 with TRBJ2-2; D may be TRBD1 or TRBD2 (5 bases each). The CDR3 has 15 amino acids. Per the germline V gene, CDR1 is MNHNS and CDR2 is SASEGT. Deletions cut 6 bases from V and 5 bases from J, with 16 bases between. CDR3 sequence reads: CASRSKGPGTGELFF. The CDR3 bases are TGTGCCAGCAGGAGCAAGGGACCTGGGACCGGGGAGCTGTTTTTT.

The rearrangement uses TRBV15 and TRBJ2-5; no reliable D call. Trimming shortened V by 0 bases and J by 4 bases, and 18 bases separated the two germline ends. This CDR3 has 17 residues. Germline CDR1 reads LNHNV; CDR2 reads YYDKDF (reference sequence). The CDR3 here is CATSRDMMMNGLETQYF. For the CDR3, the DNA is TGTGCCACCAGCAGAGATATGATGATGAACGGCCTAGAGACCCAGTACTTC.

This clone came up a few times. Other nucleotide sequences in the sample specify the same CDR3. This chain joins TRBV2 and TRBJ2-5; D not resolved. CDR3 length equals 11 residues. The V gene's germline CDR1 is SNHLY and CDR2 FYNNEI. Trimming removed 6 bases at V and 4 bases at J, with 6 bases between. CDR3 amino acids: CASSVGETQYF. CDR3 bases: TGTGCCAGCAGCGTGGGAGAGACCCAGTACTTC.

The V and J genes are TRBV7-8 and TRBJ2-2; weak D call: TRBD2 (6 bases). The CDR3 has 16 amino acids. From germline, CDR1 is SGHVS and CDR2 FQNEAQ. With 2 bases removed from V and 1 base from J, the gap between germline ends came to 11 bases. The CDR3 DNA sequence: TGTGCCAGCAGCTTACGGGGGACGGTGAACACCGGGGAGCTGTTTTTT. Protein sequence: CASSLRGTVNTGELFF.

Note on this clone: The likely explanation is a read error, given a far larger clone one base away. V usage is TRBV6-6 and J usage is TRBJ2-7; either TRBD1 or TRBD2 may fit D (5 bases each). Trimming took 8 bases from V and 3 from J, leaving 5 bases between them. The length of the CDR3 is 10 residues. CDR1 and CDR2 from the germline V gene are MNHNY and SVGAGI (reference sequence). CDR3 protein: CASGGYEQYF. CDR3 DNA: TGTGCCAGCGGGGGCTACGAGCAGTACTTC.